The clone carrying this T cell receptor (beta chain) came up a few times. Its antigen remains unknown. The CDR3 is 17 amino acids. Germline-derived CDR1 and CDR2 are DFQATT and SNEGSKA (reference sequence). The junction had 9 bases not matched to a gene; V was cut back by 3 bases and J by 1 base. Amplified TCR beta CDR3 regions derived from RNA transcripts. With the HTBI primer set, the TCR CDR3 went through a first round of RT-PCR. TCRdb ran MiXCR on the multiplex PCR reads and lists one entry per CDR3 protein. The sample holds 500,000 to 800,000 distinct CDR3 sequences, nearly 45% seen once. The sample is drawn from a study of T cells in Graves' hyperthyroidism and ophthalmopathy. Those patients with uncontrolled infection, other autoimmune disease, pregnancy or lactation were excluded. The study's findings and limits: Most clonotypes expanded in the thyroid (above 0.001) were also present in blood.

The sample comprised peripheral blood or thyroid tissue (not recorded which). The chain is built from TRBV20-1 and TRBJ1-6, with TRBD1 identical over 7 bases. The clonotype was recovered from an adult man with Graves' disease, either hyperthyroidism or ophthalmopathy (not recorded which). CDR3 residues: CSARPPGGASYNSPLHF. The CDR3 coding sequence is TGCAGTGCTAGGCCTCCAGGGGGGGCTTCCTATAATTCACCCCTCCACTTT.